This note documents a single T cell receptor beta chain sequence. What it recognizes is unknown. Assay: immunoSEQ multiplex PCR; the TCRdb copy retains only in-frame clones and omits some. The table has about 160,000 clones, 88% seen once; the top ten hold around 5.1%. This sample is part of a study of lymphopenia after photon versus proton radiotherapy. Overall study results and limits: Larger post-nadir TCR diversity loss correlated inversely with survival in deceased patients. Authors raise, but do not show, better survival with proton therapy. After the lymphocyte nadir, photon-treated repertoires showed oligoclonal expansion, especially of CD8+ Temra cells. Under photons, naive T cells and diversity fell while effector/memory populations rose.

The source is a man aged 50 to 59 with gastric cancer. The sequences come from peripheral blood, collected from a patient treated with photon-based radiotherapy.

In DNA, the CDR3 is TGTGCCAGCAGCTTAGGGCCAGCGGAAAGCTCCTACGAGCAGTACTTC. This translates into CASSLGPAESSYEQYF. The V gene is TRBV7-2, the J gene TRBJ2-7; the D gene is possibly TRBD2 (5 bases). The V end was cut by 1 base, the J end by 0 bases, with 13 bases between. The CDR3 consists of 16 residues. The germline V gene has CDR1 SGHTA and CDR2 FQGNSA. Full variable domain (outside the CDR3, taken from reference TRBV7-2 and TRBJ2-7): GAGVSQSPSNKVTEKGKDVELRCDPISGHTALYWYRQSLGQGLEFLIYFQGNSAPDKSGLPSDRFSAERTGGSVSTLTIQRTQQEDSAVYLCASSLGPAESSYEQYFGPGTRLTVT.